A single sample is the source of the 29 T cell receptor beta chains below, sequenced in a study of immune cell composition in non-small cell lung cancer. Using immunoSEQ multiplex PCR, the repertoire was profiled, and TCRdb retains in-frame clones only, with some absent. The top ten clones hold roughly a fifth of a sample with 2,900 or so clones, over 75% of them seen once. Sequencing was performed on lung tumor tissue. These receptors were obtained from a human donor with non-small cell lung cancer.

This clone was observed a single time. V usage is TRBV7-6 and J usage is TRBJ2-7; weak D call: TRBD1 (6 bases). From germline, CDR1 is SGHVS and CDR2 FNYEAQ. V was shortened by 1 base and J by 5 bases, with 12 bases between the two germline ends. There are 14 residues in the CDR3. This chain's CDR3 is CASSLDRVANEQYF. DNA of the CDR3: TGTGCCAGCAGCTTAGACAGGGTTGCAAACGAGCAGTACTTC.

This clone was seen only a few times. The chain links TRBV27 to TRBJ1-2; 9 nucleotides match TRBD1. This CDR3 region has 13 residues. The germline CDR1 and CDR2 sequences are MNHEY and SMNVEV (reference sequence). J gave up 8 bases and V 5 bases, and 6 bases lay outside the gene matches. CDR3 residues: CASSPGQGSGYTF. For the CDR3, the DNA is TGTGCCAGCAGTCCGGGACAGGGCTCCGGCTACACCTTC.

The CDR3 loop reads CSVAQRTDTQYF. The CDR3 DNA reads TGCAGCGTTGCACAGCGCACAGATACGCAGTATTTT. This rearrangement joins TRBV29-1 to TRBJ2-3; D is uncertain. The CDR3 spans 12 residues. Deletions cut 4 bases from V and 1 base from J, with 6 bases between. Germline-derived CDR1 and CDR2 are SQVTM and ANQGSEA.

The rearrangement joins TRBV12-5 to TRBJ2-1; D might be TRBD1 (6 bases). The germline V gene encodes CDR1 LGHNT and CDR2 FRNRAP. Trimming removed 3 bases at V and 4 bases at J, with 10 bases between. The CDR3 has 14 amino acids. The CDR3 DNA follows: TGTGCTAGTGGTTTAGGACAGAGGTACAATGAGCAGTTCTTC. Translated, it gives CASGLGQRYNEQFF.

V usage is TRBV19 and J usage is TRBJ2-7; possible D gene TRBD1, 6 bases. The CDR3 extends over 16 amino acids. Deletions cut 6 bases from V and 0 bases from J, with 18 bases between. Germline V lookup: CDR1 LNHDA, CDR2 SQIVND (reference sequence). CDR3 region: CASRGYKTGFSYEQYF. For the CDR3, the DNA is TGTGCCAGTAGAGGATATAAAACAGGGTTCTCCTACGAGCAGTACTTC.

This clone was seen a single time. This rearrangement joins TRBV9 to TRBJ1-4, with 7 bases that match TRBD1. V lost 4 bases, J lost 0 bases, and 6 bases stayed unmatched. This CDR3 region has 16 residues. CDR1 and CDR2 from the germline V gene are SGDLS and YYNGEE. CDR3 amino acids: CASSSTGITTNEKLFF. The CDR3 nucleotides read TGTGCCAGCAGCTCGACAGGGATAACAACTAATGAAAAACTGTTTTTT.

The V and J genes are TRBV7-9 and TRBJ1-4; TRBD1 might be the D (5 bases). The germline V and J ends were trimmed by 5 bases and 5 bases, with 24 bases remaining between them. Germline lookup yields CDR1 SEHNR and CDR2 FQNEAQ (reference sequence). This CDR3 spans 18 amino acids. The CDR3 region is CASSPTGRIRDWNEKLFF. In DNA form, the CDR3 reads TGTGCCAGCAGCCCTACCGGCCGTATCCGGGACTGGAATGAAAAACTGTTTTTT.

The gene calls are TRBV7-9 and TRBJ1-5, with 7 nucleotides matching TRBD1. CDR1 and CDR2 (germline): SEHNR, FQNEAQ (reference sequence). With 4 bases clipped from V and 11 bases from J, the junction kept 14 bases outside the gene matches. The CDR3 has 15 amino acids. This CDR3 reads CASSSSEGAWGAQHF. The CDR3 region has the DNA TGTGCCAGCAGCTCTTCTGAGGGGGCTTGGGGAGCCCAGCATTTT.

The chain employs TRBV6-6 and TRBJ1-6; D is perhaps TRBD1 (5 bases). CDR1 is MNHNY and CDR2 is SVGAGI in the germline V gene (reference sequence). The CDR3 spans 15 residues. The germline V and J ends were trimmed by 7 bases and 7 bases, with 17 bases remaining between them. The CDR3 is CASNPGGVMNSPLHF. DNA of the CDR3: TGTGCCAGCAATCCCGGAGGGGTCATGAATTCACCCCTCCACTTT.

This chain joins TRBV6-4 and TRBJ2-3; weak D call: TRBD2 (5 bases). This CDR3 region has 14 residues. Trimming removed 2 bases at V and 0 bases at J, with 6 bases between. Germline CDR1 MRHNA, CDR2 SNTAGT. CDR3 sequence reads: CASSDEGSTDTQYF. CDR3 in DNA: TGTGCCAGCAGTGACGAGGGAAGCACAGATACGCAGTATTTT.

This clone appeared a few times. The gene calls are TRBV27 and TRBJ1-2; 11 bases fit TRBD1. Germline CDR1 MNHEY, CDR2 SMNVEV (reference sequence). The CDR3 covers 15 residues. Trimming cost V 6 bases and J 4 bases; bases outside gene matches: 7. In DNA, the CDR3 is TGTGCCAGCAGGATGTGGACAGGGGGCGTCTATGGCTACACCTTC. Translation: CASRMWTGGVYGYTF.

The chain couples TRBV11-3 to TRBJ2-3; tentative D call: TRBD1 (6 bases). V gave up 1 base and J gave up 2 bases, with 13 bases separating them. The CDR3 is 16 amino acids. Germline V CDR1 and CDR2: SGHNT, YENEEA. DNA of the CDR3: TGTGCCAGCAGCTTAGGAGCTTGGGACAACACAGATACGCAGTATTTT. It is translated as CASSLGAWDNTDTQYF.

This chain joins TRBV18 and TRBJ2-7; no clear D gene. The germline V and J ends were trimmed by 3 bases and 4 bases, with 7 bases remaining between them. CDR1 KGHSH and CDR2 LQKENI come from the germline V gene. The CDR3 has 12 amino acids. The CDR3 protein is CASSPTPYEQYF. The CDR3 DNA sequence: TGTGCCAGCTCACCGACACCGTACGAGCAGTACTTC.

This chain joins TRBV6-5 and TRBJ2-1; D possibly corresponds to TRBD2 (6 bases). Between the trimmed V and J ends, which lost 4 bases and 5 bases, there was a span of 12 bases. The CDR3 loop spans 14 amino acids. CDR1 and CDR2 from the germline V gene are MNHEY and SVGAGI. This CDR3 reads CASSFTGTDNEQFF. In DNA, the CDR3 is TGTGCCAGCAGTTTCACCGGGACTGACAATGAGCAGTTCTTC.

J is TRBJ2-7 and V is TRBV5-4; 8 bases line up with TRBD1. V lost 0 bases, J lost 3 bases, and 2 bases stayed unmatched. CDR3 size: 14 residues. Germline assignment: CDR1 SGHNT and CDR2 YYREEE (reference sequence). The CDR3 loop is CASSLDRGNYEQYF. CDR3 bases: TGTGCCAGCAGCTTGGACAGGGGGAACTACGAGCAGTACTTC.

The chain links TRBV4-3 to TRBJ1-5; D is possibly TRBD1 (5 bases). The CDR3 is 16 amino acids. Between the trimmed V and J ends, which lost 0 bases and 4 bases, there was a span of 13 bases. Germline V lookup: CDR1 LGHNA, CDR2 YSLEER. CDR3 region: CASSQDKGVGNQPQHF. For the CDR3, the DNA is TGCGCCAGCAGCCAAGATAAAGGGGTTGGAAATCAGCCCCAGCATTTT.

J is TRBJ2-3 and V is TRBV6-6; D unclear. The length of the CDR3 is 14 residues. Trimming removed 5 bases at V and 2 bases at J, with 11 bases between. Germline V gives CDR1 MNHNY, CDR2 SVGAGI (reference sequence). DNA of the CDR3: TGTGCCAGCAGTAAGAGGAGAGACACAGATACGCAGTATTTT. Protein product: CASSKRRDTDTQYF.

The chain joins TRBV7-9 to TRBJ2-5, with 7 bases that match TRBD1. This CDR3 comprises 18 residues. V lost 6 bases, J lost 3 bases, and 19 bases stayed unmatched. Germline CDR1 and CDR2: SEHNR and FQNEAQ (reference sequence). The CDR3 bases are TGTGCCAGCAGACCCCCAGGGGGAAGAGTCCCACCAAAAGAGACCCAGTACTTC. Protein product: CASRPPGGRVPPKETQYF.

The chain is built from TRBV6-5 and TRBJ1-2; D perhaps matches TRBD1 (5 bases). The CDR3 is 15 residues long. Germline V gene sequence: CDR1 MNHEY, CDR2 SVGAGI. Deletions cut 2 bases from V and 1 base from J, with 11 bases between. CDR3 DNA: TGTGCCAGCAGTTACGGGGCAGGATTTAACTATGGCTACACCTTC. Amino acid sequence: CASSYGAGFNYGYTF.

There are a few counts of this clone. The chain employs TRBV10-1 and TRBJ1-1, with 11 bases lining up with TRBD1. The germline gives CDR1 WNHNN, CDR2 SYGVQD (reference sequence). The CDR3 is made up of 15 amino acids. V trimming: 4 bases; J trimming: 5 bases; junction bases outside the gene matches: 6. CDR3 bases: TGCGCCAGCAGTGGTACCGGGACAGGGGGAACTGAAGCTTTCTTT. Translating it yields CASSGTGTGGTEAFF.

The chain is built from TRBV11-2 and TRBJ1-2; 7 bases match TRBD1. CDR1 is SGHAT, CDR2 FQNNGV, per germline. The CDR3 contains 15 residues. V gave up 5 bases and J gave up 8 bases; unmatched junction bases: 14. The CDR3 sequence: CASSTRDSLRGGYTF. The CDR3 region has the DNA TGTGCCAGCAGCACTAGGGACAGCCTCCGGGGCGGCTACACCTTC.

This rearrangement joins TRBV19 to TRBJ1-1, with a possible D match to TRBD1 (5 bases). The CDR3 runs to 14 residues. Trimming shortened V by 3 bases and J by 8 bases, and 16 bases separated the two germline ends. Germline CDR1 reads LNHDA; CDR2 reads SQIVND (reference sequence). CDR3 protein: CASSIQAGTREAFF. The DNA of the CDR3 is TGTGCCAGTAGTATTCAGGCGGGGACTAGGGAAGCTTTCTTT.

This chain connects TRBV9 to TRBJ1-2; 8 nucleotides line up with TRBD1. The germline V gene has CDR1 SGDLS and CDR2 YYNGEE. J gave up 7 bases and V 3 bases, and 14 bases lay outside the gene matches. The CDR3 is 16 amino acids. The CDR3 coding sequence is TGTGCCAGCAGCGAGTTTATCGGGACAGGATATTCTGGCTACACCTTC. Its translation is CASSEFIGTGYSGYTF.

This clone was counted only a few times. The chain's CDR3 is CASSLGQGYTEAFF. CDR3 DNA: TGTGCCAGCAGTTTAGGACAGGGCTACACTGAAGCTTTCTTT. The chain uses TRBV6-6 and TRBJ1-1; 8 nucleotides line up with TRBD1. V was pared by 4 bases and J by 3 bases, with 4 bases of the junction left unmatched. CDR3 length equals 14 residues. The germline V gene encodes CDR1 MNHNY and CDR2 SVGAGI (reference sequence).

The chain employs TRBV2 and TRBJ2-1; weak D call: TRBD2 (5 bases). V was pared by 7 bases and J by 5 bases, with 12 bases between. This CDR3 is built from 13 residues. Germline V CDR1 and CDR2: SNHLY, FYNNEI. The CDR3 coding sequence is TGTGCCAGCAAACTAGGTGGTAACAATGAGCAGTTCTTC. Amino acid sequence: CASKLGGNNEQFF.

This clone was seen just once. V gene TRBV4-2 combines with J gene TRBJ1-6; no definite D call. This CDR3 has 17 amino acids. Germline V gene data show CDR1 as LGHNA and CDR2 as YNFKEQ. Trimming left V 1 base short and J 2 bases short, with 12 bases between. CDR3 coding DNA: TGTGCCAGCAGCCAAGGATCGAGTAACCCCTATAATTCACCCCTCCACTTT. This gives the protein CASSQGSSNPYNSPLHF.

The V gene is TRBV5-5, the J gene TRBJ2-7; D gene uncertain. Per germline, CDR1 SGHKS and CDR2 YYEKEE (reference sequence). Trimming left V 0 bases short and J 2 bases short, with 12 bases between. There are 15 residues in the CDR3. In DNA, the CDR3 is TGTGCCAGCAGCTTGGGACAAAATTGGACCTACGAGCAGTACTTC. Translating gives CASSLGQNWTYEQYF.

This clone is termed large. The chain couples TRBV19 to TRBJ2-7, with a tentative D call TRBD2 (6 bases). The ends were cut back, 6 bases at V and 0 bases at J, with 12 bases in the middle. Germline V gives CDR1 LNHDA, CDR2 SQIVND (reference sequence). This CDR3 has 14 amino acids. In DNA, the CDR3 is TGTGCCAGTAGCCCTCGGGGGTCCTCCTACGAGCAGTACTTC. Translating it yields CASSPRGSSYEQYF. Looking up the rest from reference TRBV19 and TRBJ2-7 gives the full variable domain: DGGITQSPKYLFRKEGQNVTLSCEQNLNHDAMYWYRQDPGQGLRLIYYSQIVNDFQKGDIAEGYSVSREKKESFPLTVTSAQKNPTAFYLCASSPRGSSYEQYFGPGTRLTVT.

The chain is built from TRBV7-9 and TRBJ2-7; TRBD2 aligns across 9 bases. In germline, CDR1 is SEHNR, CDR2 FQNEAQ (reference sequence). The V gene end was trimmed by 7 bases and the J gene end by 0 bases; junction bases not matched to a gene: 7. The CDR3 contains 15 residues. CDR3 in DNA: TGTGCCAGCACCAAGATGACTAGCGGCTCCTACGAGCAGTACTTC. It yields the protein CASTKMTSGSYEQYF. Complete variable domain (other parts from reference TRBV7-9 and TRBJ2-7): DTGVSQNPRHKITKRGQNVTFRCDPISEHNRLYWYRQTLGQGPEFLTYFQNEAQLEKSRLLSDRFSAERPKGSFSTLEIQRTEQGDSAMYLCASTKMTSGSYEQYFGPGTRLTVT.